This TCR beta chain was recovered during a study of blood T cell repertoires in COVID-19. Trimming removed 5 bases from V and 4 bases from J; junction bases left unmatched: 10. Germline V CDR1 and CDR2: LNHNV, YYDKDF (reference sequence). The CDR3 is 17 amino acids. Assay used: immunoSEQ multiplex PCR; TCRdb lists only in-frame clones, some missing. The data show just over 300,000 clones, roughly 87% seen once. Two negative PCRs, clearance, or symptom resolution were required of recovered Cohort 3 donors. The chain couples TRBV15 to TRBJ2-2, with TRBD2 matching 10 bases. This receptor was obtained from a woman aged 18-29 years who had recovered from COVID-19. Sequencing was done on a sample of PBMCs or T cells enriched from blood (not recorded which). This CDR3 is CATSADSGRRVTGELFF. In DNA form, the CDR3 reads TGTGCCACCAGCGCCGATAGCGGGAGGAGGGTCACCGGGGAGCTGTTTTTT.